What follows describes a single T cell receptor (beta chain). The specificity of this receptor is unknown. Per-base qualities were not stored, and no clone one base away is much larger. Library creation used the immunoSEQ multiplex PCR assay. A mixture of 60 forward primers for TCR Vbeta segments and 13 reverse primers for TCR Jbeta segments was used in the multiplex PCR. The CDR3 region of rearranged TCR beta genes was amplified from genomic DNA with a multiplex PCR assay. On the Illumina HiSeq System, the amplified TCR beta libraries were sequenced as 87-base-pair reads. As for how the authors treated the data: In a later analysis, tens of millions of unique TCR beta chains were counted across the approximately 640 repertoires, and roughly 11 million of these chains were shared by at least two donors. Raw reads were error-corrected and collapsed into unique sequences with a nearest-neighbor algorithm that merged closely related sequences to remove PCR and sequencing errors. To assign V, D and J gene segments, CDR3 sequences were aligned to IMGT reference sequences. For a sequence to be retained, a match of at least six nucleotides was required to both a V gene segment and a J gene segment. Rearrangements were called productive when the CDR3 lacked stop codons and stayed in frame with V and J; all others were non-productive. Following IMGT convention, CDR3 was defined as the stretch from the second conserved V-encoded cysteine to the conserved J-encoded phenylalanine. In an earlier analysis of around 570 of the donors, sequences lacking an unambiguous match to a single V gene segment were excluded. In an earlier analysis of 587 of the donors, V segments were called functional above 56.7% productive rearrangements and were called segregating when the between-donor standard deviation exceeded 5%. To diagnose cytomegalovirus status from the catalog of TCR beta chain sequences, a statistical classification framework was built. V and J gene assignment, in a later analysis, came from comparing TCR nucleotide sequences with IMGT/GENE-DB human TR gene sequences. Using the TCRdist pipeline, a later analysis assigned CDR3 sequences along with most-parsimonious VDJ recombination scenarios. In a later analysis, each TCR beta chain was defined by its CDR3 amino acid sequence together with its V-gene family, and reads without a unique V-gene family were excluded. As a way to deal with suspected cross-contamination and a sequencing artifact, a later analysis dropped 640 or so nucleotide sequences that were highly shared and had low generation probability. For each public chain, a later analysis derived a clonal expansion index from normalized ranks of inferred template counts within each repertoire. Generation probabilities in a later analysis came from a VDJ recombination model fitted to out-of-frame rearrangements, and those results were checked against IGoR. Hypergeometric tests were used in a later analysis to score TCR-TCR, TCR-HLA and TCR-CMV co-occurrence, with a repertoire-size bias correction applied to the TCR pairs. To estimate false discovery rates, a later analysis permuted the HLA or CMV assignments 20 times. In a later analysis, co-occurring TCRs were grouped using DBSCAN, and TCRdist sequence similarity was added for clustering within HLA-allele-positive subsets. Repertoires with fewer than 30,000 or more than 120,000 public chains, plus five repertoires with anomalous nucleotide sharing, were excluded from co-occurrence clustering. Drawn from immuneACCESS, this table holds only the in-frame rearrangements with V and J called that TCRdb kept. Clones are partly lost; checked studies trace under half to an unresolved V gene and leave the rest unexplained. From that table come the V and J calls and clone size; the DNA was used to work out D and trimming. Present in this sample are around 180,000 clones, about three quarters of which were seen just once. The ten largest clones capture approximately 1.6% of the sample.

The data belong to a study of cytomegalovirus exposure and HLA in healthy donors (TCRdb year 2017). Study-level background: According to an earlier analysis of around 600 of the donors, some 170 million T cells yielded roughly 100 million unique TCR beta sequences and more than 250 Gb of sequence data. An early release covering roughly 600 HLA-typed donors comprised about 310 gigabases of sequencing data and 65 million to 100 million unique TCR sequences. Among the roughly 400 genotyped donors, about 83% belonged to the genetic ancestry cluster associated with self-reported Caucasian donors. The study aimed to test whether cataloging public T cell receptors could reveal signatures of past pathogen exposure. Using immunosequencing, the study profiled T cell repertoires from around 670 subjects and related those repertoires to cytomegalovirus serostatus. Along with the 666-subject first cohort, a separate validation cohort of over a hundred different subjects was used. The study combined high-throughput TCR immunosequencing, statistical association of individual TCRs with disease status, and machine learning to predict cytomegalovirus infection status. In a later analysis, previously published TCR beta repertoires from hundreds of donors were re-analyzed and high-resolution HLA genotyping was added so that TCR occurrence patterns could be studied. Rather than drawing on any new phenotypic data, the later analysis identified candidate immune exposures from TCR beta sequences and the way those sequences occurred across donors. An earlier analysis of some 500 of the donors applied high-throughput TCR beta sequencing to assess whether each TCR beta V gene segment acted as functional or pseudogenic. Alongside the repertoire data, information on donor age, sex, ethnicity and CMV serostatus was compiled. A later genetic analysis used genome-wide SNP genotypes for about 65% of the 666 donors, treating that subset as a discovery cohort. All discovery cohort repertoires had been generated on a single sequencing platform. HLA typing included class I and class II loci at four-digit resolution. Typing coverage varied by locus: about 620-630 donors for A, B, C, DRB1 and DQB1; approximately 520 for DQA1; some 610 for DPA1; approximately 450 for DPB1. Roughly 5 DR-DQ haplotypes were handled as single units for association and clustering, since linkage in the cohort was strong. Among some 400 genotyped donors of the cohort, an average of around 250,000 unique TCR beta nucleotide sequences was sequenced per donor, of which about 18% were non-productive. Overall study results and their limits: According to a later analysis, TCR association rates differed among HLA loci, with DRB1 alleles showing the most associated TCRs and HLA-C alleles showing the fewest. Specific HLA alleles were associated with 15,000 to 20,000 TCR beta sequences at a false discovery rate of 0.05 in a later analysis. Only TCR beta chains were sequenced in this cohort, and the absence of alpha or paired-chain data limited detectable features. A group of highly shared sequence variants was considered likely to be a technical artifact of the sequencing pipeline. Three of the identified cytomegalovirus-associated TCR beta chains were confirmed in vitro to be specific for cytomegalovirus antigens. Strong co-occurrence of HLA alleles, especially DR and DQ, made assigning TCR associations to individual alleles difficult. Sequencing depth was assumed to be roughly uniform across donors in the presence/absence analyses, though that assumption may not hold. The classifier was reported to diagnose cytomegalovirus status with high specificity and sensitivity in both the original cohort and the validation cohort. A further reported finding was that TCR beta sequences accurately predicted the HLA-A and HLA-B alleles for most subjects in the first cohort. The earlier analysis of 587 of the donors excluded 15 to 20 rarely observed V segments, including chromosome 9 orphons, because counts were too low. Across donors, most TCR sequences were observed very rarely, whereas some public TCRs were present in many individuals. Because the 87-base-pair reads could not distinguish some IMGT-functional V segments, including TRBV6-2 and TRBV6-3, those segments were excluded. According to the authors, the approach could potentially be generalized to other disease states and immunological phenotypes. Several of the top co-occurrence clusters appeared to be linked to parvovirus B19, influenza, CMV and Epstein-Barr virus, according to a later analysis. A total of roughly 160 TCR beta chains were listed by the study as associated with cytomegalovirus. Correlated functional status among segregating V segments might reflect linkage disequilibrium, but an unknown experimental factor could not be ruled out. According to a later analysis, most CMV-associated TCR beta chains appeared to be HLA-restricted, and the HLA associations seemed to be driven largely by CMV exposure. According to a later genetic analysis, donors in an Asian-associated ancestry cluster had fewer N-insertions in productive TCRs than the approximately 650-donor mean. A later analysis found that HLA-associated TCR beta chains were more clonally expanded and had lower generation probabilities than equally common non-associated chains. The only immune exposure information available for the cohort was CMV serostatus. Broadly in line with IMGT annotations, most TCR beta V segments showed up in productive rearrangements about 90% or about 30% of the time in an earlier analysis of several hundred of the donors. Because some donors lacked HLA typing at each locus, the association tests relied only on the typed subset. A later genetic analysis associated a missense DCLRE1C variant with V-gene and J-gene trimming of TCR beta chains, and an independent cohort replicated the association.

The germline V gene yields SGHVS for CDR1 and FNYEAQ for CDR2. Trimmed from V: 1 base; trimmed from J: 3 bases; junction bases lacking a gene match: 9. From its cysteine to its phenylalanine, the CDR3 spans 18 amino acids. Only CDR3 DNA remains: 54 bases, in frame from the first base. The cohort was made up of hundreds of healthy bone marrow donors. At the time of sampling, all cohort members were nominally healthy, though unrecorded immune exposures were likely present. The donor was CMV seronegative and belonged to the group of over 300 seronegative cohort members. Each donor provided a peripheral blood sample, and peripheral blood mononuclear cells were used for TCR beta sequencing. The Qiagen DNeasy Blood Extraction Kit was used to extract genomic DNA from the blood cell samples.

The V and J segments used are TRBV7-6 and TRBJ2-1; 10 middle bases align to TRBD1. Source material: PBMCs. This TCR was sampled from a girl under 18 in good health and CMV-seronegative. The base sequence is TGTGCCAGCAGCTTAGTAGTATGGGGGACAGGGGTCTACAATGAGCAGTTCTTC. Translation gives CASSLVVWGTGVYNEQFF.